The rows below give T cell receptor beta chains drawn from one sample of a study of cytomegalovirus exposure and HLA in healthy donors. The protocol was immunoSEQ multiplex PCR, while the TCRdb copy is restricted to in-frame clones and leaves out a portion. The sample consists of around 200,000 clones, approximately 82% of them appearing once. The sample consisted of PBMCs. The receptor set was obtained from a girl aged 2 to 9 in good health and CMV-seropositive. Each CDR3 is given with its conserved first and last residue. D genes are given only for firm matches. Clone size, where shown, is once, few, many, or a class for clones that have expanded.

size	J	length	D	V	DNA	CDR3
NA	TRBJ2-2	15	TRBD2	TRBV6-4	TGTGCCAGCAGTGACTCCACTAGCGGGAGAGGGGAGCTGTTTTTT	CASSDSTSGRGELFF
NA	TRBJ1-3	14	NA	TRBV28	TGTGCCAGCAGTTTTGAAGAGGCTGGAAACACCATATATTTT	CASSFEEAGNTIYF
NA	TRBJ1-2	16	NA	TRBV19	TGTGCCAGTAGTATATATGGCAGCGGTTTCGTTAATGGCTACACCTTC	CASSIYGSGFVNGYTF
NA	TRBJ1-1	17	NA	TRBV5-6	TGTGCCAGCAGCGACCGAGACAGTGGGGTTTTGTCGGGTGAAGCTTTCTTT	CASSDRDSGVLSGEAFF
NA	TRBJ2-7	17	TRBD2	TRBV4-2	TGTGCCAGCAGCCTTGAGGGTAGCGGGAAGAGCTCCTACGAGCAGTACTTC	CASSLEGSGKSSYEQYF
few	TRBJ2-3	17	TRBD2	TRBV7-7	TGTGCTAGCAGCTTAGAAGAGAGCGGGAGAGGGACAGATACGCAGTATTTT	CASSLEESGRGTDTQYF
NA	TRBJ1-5	16	NA	TRBV5-1	TGCGCCAGCAGCTCGCGACACTTTTCGGTTGCTCAGCCCCAGCATTTT	CASSSRHFSVAQPQHF
NA	TRBJ2-2	14	NA	TRBV25-1	TGTGCCAGCATGGGCCCAATCAACACCGGGGAGCTGTTTTTT	CASMGPINTGELFF
NA	TRBJ1-1	13	NA	TRBV2	TGTGCCAGCAGTGTGGTAGTTAACACTGAAGCTTTCTTT	CASSVVVNTEAFF
once	TRBJ2-6	16	NA	TRBV28	TGTGCCAGCAGTTTAGTACTGGTTACTGGGGCCAACGTCCTGACTTTC	CASSLVLVTGANVLTF
NA	TRBJ1-6	16	NA	TRBV10-2	TGCGCCAGCAGGGAAACAACGACAGGCTATAATTCACCCCTCCACTTT	CASRETTTGYNSPLHF
NA	TRBJ1-2	13	TRBD1	TRBV4-1	TGCGCCAGCAGCCCCTGGACAGGGGATGGCTACACCTTC	CASSPWTGDGYTF
once	TRBJ2-7	13	NA	TRBV13	TGTGCCAGCAGTCCACGGAGCTCCTACGAGCAGTACTTC	CASSPRSSYEQYF
once	TRBJ2-3	16	TRBD2	TRBV9	TGTGCCAGCAGCGTAGCTAGCGGGGGCACCACAGATACGCAGTATTTT	CASSVASGGTTDTQYF
NA	TRBJ1-2	13	NA	TRBV9	TGCGCCAGCAGCGTAGCAGGGTCCGCTGGCTACACCTTC	CASSVAGSAGYTF
NA	TRBJ2-1	15	TRBD1	TRBV29-1	TGCAGCGCCCGGGGGGGGGACAGGGGGGACAATGAGCAGTTCTTC	CSARGGDRGDNEQFF
few	TRBJ2-7	13	TRBD2	TRBV10-1	TGCGCCACCACGGGGCGGGAGGCGTACGAGCAGTACTTC	CATTGREAYEQYF
NA	TRBJ2-1	16	TRBD2	TRBV27	TGTGCCAGCAGTTTATTCAGGAGCGGGGGCTACAATGAGCAGTTCTTC	CASSLFRSGGYNEQFF
few	TRBJ1-5	14	NA	TRBV9	TGTGCCAGCAGCGTAGGCAGGGGCAATCAGCCCCAGCATTTT	CASSVGRGNQPQHF
NA	TRBJ2-3	11	NA	TRBV5-4	TGTGCCAGCAGCTTTCAAGATACGCAGTATTTT	CASSFQDTQYF
NA	TRBJ1-1	13	NA	TRBV7-9	TGTGCCAGCAGCTTAGCCCTAGCGGATGAAGCTTTCTTT	CASSLALADEAFF
NA	TRBJ2-1	15	NA	TRBV6-1	TGTGCCAGCAGTGAGCTCAGGGGAAACCCCAATGAGCAGTTCTTC	CASSELRGNPNEQFF
few	TRBJ1-1	15	NA	TRBV13	TGTGCCAGCAGCGCCCGAGGGGGGGGAGGGACTGAAGCTTTCTTT	CASSARGGGGTEAFF
NA	TRBJ1-2	13	TRBD1	TRBV4-1	TGCGCCAGCAGCCAAACAGGGGCTTGGGGCTACACCTTC	CASSQTGAWGYTF
NA	TRBJ2-2	16	TRBD2	TRBV5-6	TGTGCCAGCAGCTTGTACGGGGGGGCCCGAACCGGGGAGCTGTTTTTT	CASSLYGGARTGELFF
NA	TRBJ1-4	15	NA	TRBV6-5	TGTGCCAGCAGTTATTCGGGAATAGTAGTGGAAAAACTGTTTTTT	CASSYSGIVVEKLFF
NA	TRBJ2-3	17	TRBD1	TRBV7-9	TGTGCCAGCAGCTTAGCCGGGACAGGGGGTCAGGGAGATACGCAGTATTTT	CASSLAGTGGQGDTQYF
NA	TRBJ1-2	13	NA	TRBV5-4	TGTGCCAGCAGCCTTGACAGAGTCTATGGCTACACCTTC	CASSLDRVYGYTF
NA	TRBJ2-5	15	NA	TRBV27	TGTGCCAGCAACAAACCAACACTAGGGGGAGAGACCCAGTACTTC	CASNKPTLGGETQYF
NA	TRBJ1-1	12	NA	TRBV2	TGTGCCAGCAGTGTATGGAACACTGAAGCTTTCTTT	CASSVWNTEAFF
NA	TRBJ2-5	14	NA	TRBV7-6	TGTGCCAGCAGCTTGATGACTGGTCAAGAGACCCAGTACTTC	CASSLMTGQETQYF
NA	TRBJ2-7	14	NA	TRBV28	TGTGCCAGCAGTTTCCCGGGGAGTCCCTACGAGCAGTACTTC	CASSFPGSPYEQYF